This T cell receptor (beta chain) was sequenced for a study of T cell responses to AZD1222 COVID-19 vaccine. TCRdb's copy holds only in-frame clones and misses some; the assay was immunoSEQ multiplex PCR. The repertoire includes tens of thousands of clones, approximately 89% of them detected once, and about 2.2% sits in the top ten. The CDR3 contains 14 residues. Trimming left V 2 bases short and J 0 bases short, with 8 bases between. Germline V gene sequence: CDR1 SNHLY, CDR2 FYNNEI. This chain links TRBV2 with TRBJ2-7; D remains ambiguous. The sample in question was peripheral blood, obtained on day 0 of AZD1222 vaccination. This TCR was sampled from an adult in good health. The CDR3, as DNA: TGTGCCAGCAGTGAAAGGTCTTTCTCCTACGAGCAGTACTTC. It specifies CASSERSFSYEQYF.